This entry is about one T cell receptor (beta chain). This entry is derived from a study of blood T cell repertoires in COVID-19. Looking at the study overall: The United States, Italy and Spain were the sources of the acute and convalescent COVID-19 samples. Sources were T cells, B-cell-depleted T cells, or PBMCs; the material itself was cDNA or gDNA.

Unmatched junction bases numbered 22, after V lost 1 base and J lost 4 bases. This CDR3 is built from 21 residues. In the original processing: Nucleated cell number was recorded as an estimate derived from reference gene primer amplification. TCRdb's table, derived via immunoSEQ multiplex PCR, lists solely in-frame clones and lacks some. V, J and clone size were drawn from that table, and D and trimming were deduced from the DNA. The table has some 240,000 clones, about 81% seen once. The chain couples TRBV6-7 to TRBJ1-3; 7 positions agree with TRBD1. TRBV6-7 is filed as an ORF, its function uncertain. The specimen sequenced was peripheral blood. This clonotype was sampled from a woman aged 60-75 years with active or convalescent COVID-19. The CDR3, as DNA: TGTGCCAGCAGTTACTGCCAGGGGGGTAGTCAGACAGGGCCCCAAGGAAACACCATATATTTT. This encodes CASSYCQGGSQTGPQGNTIYF.